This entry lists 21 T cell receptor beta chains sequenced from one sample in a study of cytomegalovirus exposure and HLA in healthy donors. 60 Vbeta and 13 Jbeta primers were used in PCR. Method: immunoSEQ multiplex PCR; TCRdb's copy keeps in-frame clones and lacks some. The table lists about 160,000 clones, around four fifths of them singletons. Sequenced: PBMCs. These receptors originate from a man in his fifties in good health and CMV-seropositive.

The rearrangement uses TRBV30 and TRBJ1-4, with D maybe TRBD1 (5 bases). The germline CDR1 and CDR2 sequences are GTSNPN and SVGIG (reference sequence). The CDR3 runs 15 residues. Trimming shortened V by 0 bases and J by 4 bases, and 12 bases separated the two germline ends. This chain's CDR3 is CAWSVGERDNEKLFF. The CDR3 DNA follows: TGTGCCTGGAGTGTAGGGGAGCGGGATAATGAAAAACTGTTTTTT.

CDR3 DNA sequence: TGTGCCAGCAGTTATTTTCGTGGGGCAAAGACCCAGTACTTC. Translated, it gives CASSYFRGAKTQYF. This chain connects TRBV6-5 to TRBJ2-5, with a tentative D call TRBD1 (5 bases). The CDR3 runs to 14 residues. V was shortened by 3 bases and J by 6 bases, with 14 bases between the two germline ends. Germline CDR1 is MNHEY and CDR2 is SVGAGI.

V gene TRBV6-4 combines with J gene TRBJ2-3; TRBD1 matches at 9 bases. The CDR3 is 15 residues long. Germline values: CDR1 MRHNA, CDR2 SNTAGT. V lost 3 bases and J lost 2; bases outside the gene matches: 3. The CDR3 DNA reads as TGTGCCAGCAGTGAGGGACAGGGCGACACAGATACGCAGTATTTT. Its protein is CASSEGQGDTDTQYF.

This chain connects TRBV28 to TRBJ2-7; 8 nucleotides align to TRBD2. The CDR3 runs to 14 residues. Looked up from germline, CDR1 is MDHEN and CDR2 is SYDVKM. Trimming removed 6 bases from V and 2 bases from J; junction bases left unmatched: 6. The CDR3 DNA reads TGTGCCAGCAGCCCGTCGGGAGGGCCCTACGAGCAGTACTTC. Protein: CASSPSGGPYEQYF.

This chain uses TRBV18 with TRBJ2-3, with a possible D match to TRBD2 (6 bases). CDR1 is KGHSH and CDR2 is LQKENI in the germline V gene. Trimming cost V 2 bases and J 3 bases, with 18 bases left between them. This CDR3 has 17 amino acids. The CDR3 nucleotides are TGTGCCAGCTCACCAATTGATAACGGGGGAGGTACAGATACGCAGTATTTT. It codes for CASSPIDNGGGTDTQYF. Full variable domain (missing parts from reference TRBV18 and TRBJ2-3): NAGVMQNPRHLVRRRGQEARLRCSPMKGHSHVYWYRQLPEEGLKFMVYLQKENIIDESGMPKERFSAEFPKEGPSILRIQQVVRGDSAAYFCASSPIDNGGGTDTQYFGPGTRLTVL.

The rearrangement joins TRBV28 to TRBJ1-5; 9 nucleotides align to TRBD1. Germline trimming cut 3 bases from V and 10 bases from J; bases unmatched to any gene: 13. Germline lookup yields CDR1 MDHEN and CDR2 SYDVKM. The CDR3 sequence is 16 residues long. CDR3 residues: CASSLEGQGIGIPQHF. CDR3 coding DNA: TGTGCCAGCAGTTTGGAGGGACAGGGAATAGGGATTCCCCAGCATTTT.

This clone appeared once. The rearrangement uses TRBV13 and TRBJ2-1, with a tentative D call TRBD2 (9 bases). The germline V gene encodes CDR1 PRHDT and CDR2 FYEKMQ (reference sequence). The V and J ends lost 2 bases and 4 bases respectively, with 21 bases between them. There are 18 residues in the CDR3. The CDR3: CASSLRTGTSRKYNEQFF. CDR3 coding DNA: TGTGCCAGCAGCTTAAGGACAGGGACTAGCCGTAAGTACAATGAGCAGTTCTTC. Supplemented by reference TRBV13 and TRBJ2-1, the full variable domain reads AAGVIQSPRHLIKEKRETATLKCYPIPRHDTVYWYQQGPGQDPQFLISFYEKMQSDKGSIPDRFSAQQFSDYHSELNMSSLELGDSALYFCASSLRTGTSRKYNEQFFGPGTRLTVL.

The DNA of the CDR3 is TGTGCCAGCAGCTTAGGCAGCGGGGGGGCCAGTAATGAGCAGTTCTTC. Encoded protein: CASSLGSGGASNEQFF. The chain recombines TRBV7-2 with TRBJ2-1; 10 positions agree with TRBD2. V shed 1 base and J 7 bases; nucleotides not matched to a gene: 7. This CDR3 is 16 amino acids long. Germline values: CDR1 SGHTA, CDR2 FQGNSA.

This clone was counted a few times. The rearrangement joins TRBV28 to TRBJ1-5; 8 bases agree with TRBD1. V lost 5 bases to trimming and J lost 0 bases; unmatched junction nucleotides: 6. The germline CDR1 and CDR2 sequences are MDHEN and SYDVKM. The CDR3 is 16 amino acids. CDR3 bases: TGTGCCAGCAGTGCCGGACAGGGCGGTAGCAATCAGCCCCAGCATTTT. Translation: CASSAGQGGSNQPQHF. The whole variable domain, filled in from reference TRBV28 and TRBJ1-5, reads DVKVTQSSRYLVKRTGEKVFLECVQDMDHENMFWYRQDPGLGLRLIYFSYDVKMKEKGDIPEGYSVSREKKERFSLILESASTNQTSMYLCASSAGQGGSNQPQHFGDGTRLSIL.

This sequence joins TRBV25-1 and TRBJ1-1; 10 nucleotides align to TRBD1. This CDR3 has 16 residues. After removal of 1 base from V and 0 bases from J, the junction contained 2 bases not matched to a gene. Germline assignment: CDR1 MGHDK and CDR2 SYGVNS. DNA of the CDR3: TGTGCCAGCAGTGAATTCGGGACAGGGGTGAACACTGAAGCTTTCTTT. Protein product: CASSEFGTGVNTEAFF.

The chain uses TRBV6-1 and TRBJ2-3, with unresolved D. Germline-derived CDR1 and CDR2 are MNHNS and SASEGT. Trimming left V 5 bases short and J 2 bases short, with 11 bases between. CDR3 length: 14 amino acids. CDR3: CASSYLADTDTQYF. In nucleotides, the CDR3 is TGTGCCAGCAGTTATTTGGCCGACACAGATACGCAGTATTTT.

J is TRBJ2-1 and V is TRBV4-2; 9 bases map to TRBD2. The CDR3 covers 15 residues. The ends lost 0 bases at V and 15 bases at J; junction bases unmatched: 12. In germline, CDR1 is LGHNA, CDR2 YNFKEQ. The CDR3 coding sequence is TGTGCCAGCAGCCAAGATGGAGTCCTAGCGGGGATATTGTTCTTC. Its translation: CASSQDGVLAGILFF.

The CDR3 nucleotides are TGTGCCAGTAGTGTCGGGGGAGTCTCCAATGAGCAGTTCTTC. It translates to CASSVGGVSNEQFF. V is TRBV19 and J is TRBJ2-1; maybe TRBD2 (6 bases). This CDR3 has 14 amino acids. V gave up 5 bases and J gave up 6 bases, with 14 bases separating them. Per the germline V gene, CDR1 is LNHDA and CDR2 is SQIVND (reference sequence).

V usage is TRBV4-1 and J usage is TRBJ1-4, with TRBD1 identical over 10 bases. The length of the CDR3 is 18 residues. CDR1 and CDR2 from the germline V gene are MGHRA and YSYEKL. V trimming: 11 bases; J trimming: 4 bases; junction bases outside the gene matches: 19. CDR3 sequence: CAGTLFPGTGVYNEKLFF. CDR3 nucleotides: TGCGCCGGCACCCTCTTTCCAGGGACAGGGGTTTATAATGAAAAACTGTTTTTT.

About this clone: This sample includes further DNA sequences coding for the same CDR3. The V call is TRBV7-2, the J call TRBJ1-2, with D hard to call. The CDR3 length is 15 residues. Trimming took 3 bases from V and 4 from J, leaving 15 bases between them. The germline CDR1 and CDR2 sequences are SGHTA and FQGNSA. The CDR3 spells CASSLRRELAYGYTF. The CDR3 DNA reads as TGTGCCAGCAGCTTGAGGCGGGAGCTAGCCTATGGCTACACCTTC.

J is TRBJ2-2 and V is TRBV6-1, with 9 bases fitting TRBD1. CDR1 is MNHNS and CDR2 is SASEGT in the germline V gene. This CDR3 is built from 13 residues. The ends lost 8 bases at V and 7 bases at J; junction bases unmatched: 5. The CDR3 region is CASLTGGIGELFF. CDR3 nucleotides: TGTGCCAGCCTGACAGGGGGGATCGGGGAGCTGTTTTTT.

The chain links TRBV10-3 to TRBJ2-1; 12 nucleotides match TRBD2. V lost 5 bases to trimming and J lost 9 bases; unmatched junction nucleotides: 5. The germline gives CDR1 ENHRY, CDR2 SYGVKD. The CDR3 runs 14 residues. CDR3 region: CAISPPGLAGEQFF. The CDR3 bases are TGTGCCATCAGTCCCCCGGGACTAGCGGGTGAGCAGTTCTTC.

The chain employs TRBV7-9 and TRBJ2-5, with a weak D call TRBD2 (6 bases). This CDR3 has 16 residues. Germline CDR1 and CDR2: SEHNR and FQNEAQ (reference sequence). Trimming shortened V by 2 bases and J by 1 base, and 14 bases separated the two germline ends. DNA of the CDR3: TGTGCCAGCAGCTTAAAGGTAGCGGCTACCCAAGAGACCCAGTACTTC. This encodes CASSLKVAATQETQYF.

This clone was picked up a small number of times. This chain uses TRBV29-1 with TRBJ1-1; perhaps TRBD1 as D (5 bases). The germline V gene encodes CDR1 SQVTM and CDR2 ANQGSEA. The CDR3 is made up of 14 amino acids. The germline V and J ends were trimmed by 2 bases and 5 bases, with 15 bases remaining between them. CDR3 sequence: CSVENQGSRTEAFF. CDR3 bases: TGCAGCGTTGAAAACCAGGGAAGTAGGACTGAAGCTTTCTTT. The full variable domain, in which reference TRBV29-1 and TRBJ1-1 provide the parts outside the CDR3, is SAVISQKPSRDICQRGTSLTIQCQVDSQVTMMFWYRQQPGQSLTLIATANQGSEATYESGFVIDKFPISRPNLTFSTLTVSNMSPEDSSIYLCSVENQGSRTEAFFGQGTRLTVV.

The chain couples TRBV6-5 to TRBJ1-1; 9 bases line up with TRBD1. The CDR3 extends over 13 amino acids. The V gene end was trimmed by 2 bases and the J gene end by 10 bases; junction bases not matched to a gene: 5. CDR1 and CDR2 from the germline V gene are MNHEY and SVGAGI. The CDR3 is CASSYRQGVGAFF. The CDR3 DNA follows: TGTGCCAGCAGTTACAGACAGGGGGTCGGAGCTTTCTTT.

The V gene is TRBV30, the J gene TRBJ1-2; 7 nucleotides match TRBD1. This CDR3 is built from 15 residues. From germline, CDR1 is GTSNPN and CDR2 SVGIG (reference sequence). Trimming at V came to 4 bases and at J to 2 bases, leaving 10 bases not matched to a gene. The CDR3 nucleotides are TGTGCCTGGACCACTACGCTACAGGGGAACTATGGCTACACCTTC. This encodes CAWTTTLQGNYGYTF.